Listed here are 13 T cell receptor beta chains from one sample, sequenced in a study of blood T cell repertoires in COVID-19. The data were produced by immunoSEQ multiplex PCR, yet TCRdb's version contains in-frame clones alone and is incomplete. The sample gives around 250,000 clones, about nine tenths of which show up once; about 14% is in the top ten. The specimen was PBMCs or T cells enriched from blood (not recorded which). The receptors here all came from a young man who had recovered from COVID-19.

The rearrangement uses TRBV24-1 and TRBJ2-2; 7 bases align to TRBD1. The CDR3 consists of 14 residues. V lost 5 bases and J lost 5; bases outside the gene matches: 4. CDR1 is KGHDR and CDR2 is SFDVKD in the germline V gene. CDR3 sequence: CATSATGATGELFF. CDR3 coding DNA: TGTGCCACCAGTGCCACAGGGGCAACCGGGGAGCTGTTTTTT.

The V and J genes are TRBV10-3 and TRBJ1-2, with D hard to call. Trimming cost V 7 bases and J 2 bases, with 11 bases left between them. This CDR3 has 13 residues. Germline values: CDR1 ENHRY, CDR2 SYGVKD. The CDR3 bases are TGTGCCATCACCAAAAGGGAGAACTATGGCTACACCTTC. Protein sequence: CAITKRENYGYTF.

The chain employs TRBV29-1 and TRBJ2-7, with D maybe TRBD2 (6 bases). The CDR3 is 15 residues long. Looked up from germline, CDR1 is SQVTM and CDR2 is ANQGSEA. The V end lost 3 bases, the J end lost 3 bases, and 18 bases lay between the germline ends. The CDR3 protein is CSVDEWRENDYEQYF. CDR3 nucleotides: TGCAGCGTTGATGAGTGGCGGGAAAACGACTACGAGCAGTACTTC.

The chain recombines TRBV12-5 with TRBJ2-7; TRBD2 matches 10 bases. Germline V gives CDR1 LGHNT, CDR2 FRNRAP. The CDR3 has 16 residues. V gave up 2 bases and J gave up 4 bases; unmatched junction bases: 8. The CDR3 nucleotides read TGTGCTAGTGGTTTGAGGCTAGCGGGAGTAGGGTACGAGCAGTACTTC. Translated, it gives CASGLRLAGVGYEQYF.

CDR3: CASSLSRDYQPQHF. CDR3 in DNA: TGTGCCAGCAGCTTGTCCAGGGACTATCAGCCCCAGCATTTT. The chain has TRBV5-6 and TRBJ1-5; perhaps TRBD1 as D (5 bases). This CDR3 region has 14 residues. Germline CDR1 reads SGHDT; CDR2 reads YYEEEE. The germline V and J ends were trimmed by 1 base and 5 bases, with 10 bases remaining between them.

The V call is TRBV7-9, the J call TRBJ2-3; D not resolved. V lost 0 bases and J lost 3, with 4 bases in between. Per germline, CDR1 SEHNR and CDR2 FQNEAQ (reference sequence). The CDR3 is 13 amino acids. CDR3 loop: CASSLAETDTQYF. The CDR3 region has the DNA TGTGCCAGCAGCTTAGCCGAGACAGATACGCAGTATTTT.

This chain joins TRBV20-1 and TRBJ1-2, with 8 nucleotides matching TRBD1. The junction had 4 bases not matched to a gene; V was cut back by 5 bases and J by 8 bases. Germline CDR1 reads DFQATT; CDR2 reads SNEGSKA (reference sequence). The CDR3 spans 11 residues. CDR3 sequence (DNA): TGCAGTGCTTCCGACAGGGGAGGCTACACCTTC. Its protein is CSASDRGGYTF.

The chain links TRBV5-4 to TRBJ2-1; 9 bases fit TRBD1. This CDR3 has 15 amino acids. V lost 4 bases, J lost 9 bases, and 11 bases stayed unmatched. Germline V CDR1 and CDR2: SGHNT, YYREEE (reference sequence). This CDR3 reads CASSARDREAGEQFF. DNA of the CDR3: TGTGCCAGCAGCGCCCGGGACAGGGAAGCTGGTGAGCAGTTCTTC.

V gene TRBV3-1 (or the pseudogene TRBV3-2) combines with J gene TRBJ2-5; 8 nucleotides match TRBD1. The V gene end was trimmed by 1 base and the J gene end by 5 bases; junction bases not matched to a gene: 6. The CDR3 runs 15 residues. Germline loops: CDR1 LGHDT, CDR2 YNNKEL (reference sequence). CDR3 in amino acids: CASSQGQGRSETQYF. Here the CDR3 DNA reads TGTGCCAGCAGCCAAGGACAGGGGAGGTCGGAGACCCAGTACTTC.

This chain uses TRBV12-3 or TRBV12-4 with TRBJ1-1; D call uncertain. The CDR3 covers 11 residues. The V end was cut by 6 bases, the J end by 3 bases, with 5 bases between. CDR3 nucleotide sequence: TGTGCCAGCAGACAGTACACTGAAGCTTTCTTT. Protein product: CASRQYTEAFF.

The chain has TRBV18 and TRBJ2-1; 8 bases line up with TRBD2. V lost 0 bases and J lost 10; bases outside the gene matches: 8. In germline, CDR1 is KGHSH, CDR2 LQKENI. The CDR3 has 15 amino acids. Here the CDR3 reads CASSPPTPVAGEQFF. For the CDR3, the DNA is TGTGCCAGCTCACCACCTACACCAGTAGCGGGGGAGCAGTTCTTC.

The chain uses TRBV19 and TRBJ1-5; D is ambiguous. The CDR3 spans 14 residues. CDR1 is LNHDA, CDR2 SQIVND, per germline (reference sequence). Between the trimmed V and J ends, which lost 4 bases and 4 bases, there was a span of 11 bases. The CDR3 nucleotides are TGTGCCAGTAGTACAGAGATGAGAAATCAGCCCCAGCATTTT. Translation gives CASSTEMRNQPQHF.

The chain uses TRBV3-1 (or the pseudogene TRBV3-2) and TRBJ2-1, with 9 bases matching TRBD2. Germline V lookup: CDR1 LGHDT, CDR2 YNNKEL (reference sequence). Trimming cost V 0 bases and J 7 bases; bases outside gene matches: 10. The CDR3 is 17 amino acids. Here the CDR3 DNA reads TGTGCCAGCAGCCAAGATATTCGCAGCGGGGGGTCAAATGAGCAGTTCTTC. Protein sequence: CASSQDIRSGGSNEQFF.